Below are 23 T cell receptor beta chains sequenced from a single sample in a study of T cell responses to AZD1222 COVID-19 vaccine. Using immunoSEQ multiplex PCR, the repertoire was profiled, and TCRdb retains in-frame clones only, with some absent. The profile shows 100,000 to 150,000 clones, 88% of them singletons. Specimen: peripheral blood, collected on day 0 of AZD1222 vaccination. The receptor source for this set is an adult in good health.

The CDR3 DNA is TGTGCCAGCAGTTTATCTTCCGGTTACCAAGAGACCCAGTACTTC. Residues: CASSLSSGYQETQYF. The J gene is TRBJ2-5, the V gene TRBV27, with D uncertain. CDR3 length: 15 amino acids. Trimming shortened V by 0 bases and J by 0 bases, and 8 bases separated the two germline ends. Germline V gene data show CDR1 as MNHEY and CDR2 as SMNVEV (reference sequence).

This chain connects TRBV29-1 to TRBJ1-2; no clear D gene. The length of the CDR3 is 11 residues. Germline-derived CDR1 and CDR2 are SQVTM and ANQGSEA. V lost 6 bases and J 5 bases, leaving 10 bases between the germline ends. The CDR3 region is CSVSDRYGYTF. The DNA of the CDR3 is TGCAGCGTCTCGGACCGTTATGGCTACACCTTC. Looking up the rest from reference TRBV29-1 and TRBJ1-2 gives the full variable domain: SAVISQKPSRDICQRGTSLTIQCQVDSQVTMMFWYRQQPGQSLTLIATANQGSEATYESGFVIDKFPISRPNLTFSTLTVSNMSPEDSSIYLCSVSDRYGYTFGSGTRLTVV.

This sequence joins TRBV6-2 or TRBV6-3 and TRBJ2-7; a weak D match, TRBD2 (5 bases). Germline assignment: CDR1 MNHEY and CDR2 SVGEGT. The CDR3 is 13 residues long. Between the trimmed V and J ends, which lost 5 bases and 7 bases, there was a span of 15 bases. CDR3 in DNA: TGTGCCAGCAGTAACGGGGTTCCGGGGGAGCAGTACTTC. It specifies CASSNGVPGEQYF.

The V and J genes are TRBV18 and TRBJ2-3; possible D gene TRBD1, 5 bases. CDR1 and CDR2 from the germline V gene are KGHSH and LQKENI. The CDR3 has 15 amino acids. With 2 bases removed from V and 0 bases from J, the gap between germline ends came to 9 bases. The CDR3 DNA follows: TGTGCCAGCTCACCAGCAAGGGGAAGCACAGATACGCAGTATTTT. Translated, it gives CASSPARGSTDTQYF.

The genes are TRBV19 and TRBJ2-5; 7 nucleotides agree with TRBD1. The germline CDR1 and CDR2 sequences are LNHDA and SQIVND (reference sequence). This CDR3 region has 14 residues. The junction had 12 bases not matched to a gene; V was cut back by 9 bases and J by 5 bases. The CDR3 loop is CASREQGWRETQYF. The CDR3 nucleotides are TGTGCCAGCAGAGAACAGGGGTGGCGGGAGACCCAGTACTTC.

The chain recombines TRBV6-5 with TRBJ2-1; 8 bases are shared with TRBD2. This CDR3 has 14 amino acids. V was clipped by 7 bases and J by 4 bases; unmatched bases: 6. Germline CDR1 reads MNHEY; CDR2 reads SVGAGI. The CDR3 protein is CASMAGGGYNEQFF. The CDR3 region has the DNA TGTGCCAGCATGGCGGGGGGAGGATACAATGAGCAGTTCTTC.

The J gene is TRBJ1-2, the V gene TRBV20-1; D is unresolved. CDR1 DFQATT and CDR2 SNEGSKA come from the germline V gene (reference sequence). The CDR3 loop spans 11 amino acids. Trimming cost V 0 bases and J 5 bases, with 4 bases left between them. The CDR3: CSARELYGYTF. The CDR3 bases are TGCAGTGCTAGAGAGTTATATGGCTACACCTTC.

The chain joins TRBV27 to TRBJ2-1, with 11 bases aligning to TRBD1. CDR1 MNHEY and CDR2 SMNVEV come from the germline V gene (reference sequence). V shed 5 bases, J shed 8 bases, and the junction held 8 bases outside the gene matches. The CDR3 has 15 amino acids. As DNA, the CDR3 is TGTGCCAGCAGTCGCTTCGGGACAGGGGGTGATGAGCAGTTCTTC. It is translated as CASSRFGTGGDEQFF.

The chain recombines TRBV7-2 with TRBJ1-1, with D unclear. The CDR3 is 12 residues long. Per the germline V gene, CDR1 is SGHTA and CDR2 is FQGNSA. Trimming pared 5 bases from V and 5 bases from J, leaving 9 bases between. The CDR3 nucleotides are TGTGCCAGCAGCCCCACGAGGACTGAAGCTTTCTTT. As protein: CASSPTRTEAFF.

The gene calls are TRBV12-3 or TRBV12-4 and TRBJ1-6; no reliable D call. The CDR3 has 12 residues. Trimming removed 2 bases from V and 8 bases from J, with 4 bases in between. In DNA, the CDR3 is TGTGCCAGCAGTTTAAGAGATTCACCCCTCCACTTT. It specifies CASSLRDSPLHF.

This chain joins TRBV29-1 and TRBJ1-2; D might be TRBD1 (5 bases). The CDR3 sequence is 12 residues long. Germline V gene sequence: CDR1 SQVTM, CDR2 ANQGSEA. Between the trimmed V and J ends, which lost 1 base and 8 bases, there was a span of 11 bases. The CDR3 DNA reads TGCAGCGTTGAAGCCCCCGGGGACGGCTACACCTTC. This gives the protein CSVEAPGDGYTF.

J is TRBJ1-1 and V is TRBV12-3 or TRBV12-4; D gene unclear. The CDR3 sequence is 11 residues long. V shed 9 bases and J shed 1 base, with 6 bases lying between them. In DNA, the CDR3 is TGTGCCAGTGGGAGGAACACTGAAGCTTTCTTT. Amino acid sequence: CASGRNTEAFF.

The chain joins TRBV24-1 to TRBJ2-1, with TRBD2 as a possible D gene (6 bases). The CDR3 totals 17 residues. V lost 0 bases and J lost 3, with 14 bases in between. CDR1 KGHDR and CDR2 SFDVKD come from the germline V gene. The CDR3 sequence is CATSDLGGLGNYNEQFF. The CDR3 region has the DNA TGTGCCACCAGTGATTTGGGAGGGTTGGGGAACTACAATGAGCAGTTCTTC.

In its sample, this clone was seen a few times. This chain connects TRBV7-3 to TRBJ1-1, with 10 nucleotides matching TRBD1. Germline-derived CDR1 and CDR2 are SGHTA and FQGTGA. The CDR3 length is 16 residues. The V and J ends lost 5 bases and 5 bases, in that order; junction bases with no gene match: 11. CDR3 nucleotides: TGTGCCAGCAGCCCGGAAGGGACAGGGGAGGGTACTGAAGCTTTCTTT. Translation: CASSPEGTGEGTEAFF.

This chain connects TRBV5-4 to TRBJ1-1, with D possibly matching TRBD1 (5 bases). Germline V gives CDR1 SGHNT, CDR2 YYREEE (reference sequence). The CDR3 length is 13 residues. The ends were cut back, 4 bases at V and 1 base at J, with 8 bases in the middle. As DNA, the CDR3 is TGTGCCAGCAGCGCCGACAGGAACACTGAAGCTTTCTTT. Translation: CASSADRNTEAFF.

J is TRBJ2-1 and V is TRBV4-1, with 14 bases that match TRBD2. This CDR3 has 16 residues. Germline V gives CDR1 MGHRA, CDR2 YSYEKL. The V gene end was trimmed by 6 bases and the J gene end by 7 bases; junction bases not matched to a gene: 8. The CDR3 loop reads CASRVTGLAGANEQFF. The DNA for the CDR3 is TGCGCCAGCAGAGTAACGGGACTAGCGGGAGCAAATGAGCAGTTCTTC.

V usage is TRBV30 and J usage is TRBJ2-2; D possibly corresponds to TRBD1 (5 bases). The CDR3 loop spans 15 amino acids. Germline CDR1 GTSNPN, CDR2 SVGIG (reference sequence). Trimming removed 0 bases from V and 6 bases from J, with 14 bases in between. The CDR3 nucleotides read TGTGCCTGGAGTGTTCAATCAGGGTGGGCCGGGGAGCTGTTTTTT. Amino acids: CAWSVQSGWAGELFF.

The chain combines TRBV19 with TRBJ1-3, with D hard to call. The V and J ends lost 3 bases and 0 bases respectively, with 9 bases between them. There are 15 residues in the CDR3. Germline-derived CDR1 and CDR2 are LNHDA and SQIVND (reference sequence). The CDR3 DNA sequence: TGTGCCAGTAGTATCGTCGGTCGCTCTGGAAACACCATATATTTT. Translated: CASSIVGRSGNTIYF.

This clone has just one count. The CDR3 sequence is CASSTPRDTYSGNTIYF. The CDR3 region has the DNA TGTGCCAGCAGCACCCCCCGGGACACTTACTCTGGAAACACCATATATTTT. The V gene is TRBV7-9, the J gene TRBJ1-3; D might be TRBD1 (6 bases). The germline gives CDR1 SEHNR, CDR2 FQNEAQ (reference sequence). Trimming pared 5 bases from V and 0 bases from J, leaving 17 bases between. The CDR3 extends over 17 amino acids. Filled out from reference TRBV7-9 and TRBJ1-3, the complete variable domain reads DTGVSQNPRHKITKRGQNVTFRCDPISEHNRLYWYRQTLGQGPEFLTYFQNEAQLEKSRLLSDRFSAERPKGSFSTLEIQRTEQGDSAMYLCASSTPRDTYSGNTIYFGEGSWLTVV.

The chain couples TRBV5-4 to TRBJ1-2, with D maybe TRBD1 (5 bases). The ends were cut back, 1 base at V and 4 bases at J, with 17 bases in the middle. CDR1 is SGHNT, CDR2 YYREEE, per germline (reference sequence). The CDR3 has 16 amino acids. This chain's CDR3 is CASSLPTRAQGYGYTF. Here the CDR3 DNA reads TGTGCCAGCAGCTTGCCTACTCGGGCTCAGGGCTATGGCTACACCTTC.

The gene calls are TRBV5-1 and TRBJ1-3; D gene unclear. Germline assignment: CDR1 SGHRS and CDR2 YFSETQ. This CDR3 is 15 amino acids long. Trimming stripped 0 bases from V and 0 bases from J, with 7 bases between. The CDR3 protein is CASSLAASSGNTIYF. DNA of the CDR3: TGCGCCAGCAGCTTGGCGGCCAGCTCTGGAAACACCATATATTTT.

The V call is TRBV9, the J call TRBJ1-5, with 9 nucleotides matching TRBD1. Trimming at V came to 3 bases and at J to 7 bases, leaving 5 bases not matched to a gene. The germline V gene encodes CDR1 SGDLS and CDR2 YYNGEE. CDR3 length: 14 residues. The CDR3 loop is CASSAGTGTQPQHF. The CDR3 nucleotides read TGTGCCAGCAGCGCCGGGACAGGGACGCAGCCCCAGCATTTT.

This clone was detected many times. The V gene is TRBV5-1, the J gene TRBJ2-7; D possibly corresponds to TRBD1 (6 bases). V gave up 6 bases and J gave up 3 bases, with 13 bases separating them. Per germline, CDR1 SGHRS and CDR2 YFSETQ. The CDR3 consists of 13 residues. The CDR3 region has the DNA TGCGCCAGCACCCGGGACAACTTCTACGAGCAGTACTTC. Protein: CASTRDNFYEQYF.